The rows below give T cell receptor beta chains drawn from one sample of a study of metastatic and nonmetastatic thyroid tumors. TCRdb re-called the PCR reads with MiXCR. The table includes 17,000 or so clones, about 25% detected once. The source material was adjacent normal tissue. These receptors came from a female donor with papillary thyroid cancer or a benign thyroid nodule (not recorded which). Some clones in this sample may be carry-over from other donors' samples. The CDR3 runs from the conserved cysteine through the conserved F or W. D genes are given only for firm matches. Clone size is stated in some rows and not others, as once, few, many or a class when expanded.

CASRGVGEQYF,TGTGCCAGCAGGGGGGTAGGGGAGCAGTACTTC,few,TRBJ2-7,.,TRBV28
CASSYSSNTEAFF,TGTGCCAGCAGTTACTCCTCGAACACTGAAGCTTTCTTT,.,TRBJ1-1,.,TRBV6-5
CATSDPGTGGNEQYF,TGTGCCACCAGTGATCCCGGGACAGGGGGAAACGAGCAGTACTTC,medium-sized,TRBJ2-7,TRBD1,TRBV24-1
CASSPESGSSYEQYF,TGTGCCAGCAGTCCCGAGAGCGGGAGCTCCTACGAGCAGTACTTC,.,TRBJ2-7,TRBD2,TRBV27
CSVDSPEAGSFYNEQFF,TGCAGCGTTGATTCTCCAGAGGCAGGGTCCTTCTACAATGAGCAGTTCTTC,few,TRBJ2-1,.,TRBV29-1
CASSLSPGAGYEQYF,TGTGCCAGCAGCTTATCTCCGGGGGCTGGCTACGAGCAGTACTTC,.,TRBJ2-7,.,TRBV7-8
CASSVSREGNEQFF,TGTGCCAGCAGCGTTTCACGGGAGGGGAATGAGCAGTTCTTC,few,TRBJ2-1,TRBD2,TRBV7-9
CSVAESYEQYF,TGCAGCGTTGCAGAATCCTACGAGCAGTACTTC,.,TRBJ2-7,.,TRBV29-1
CASSLDSQLTYGYTF,TGTGCCAGCAGCTTAGACAGCCAATTAACCTATGGCTACACCTTC,medium-sized,TRBJ1-2,.,TRBV7-8
CSANPGQGGETQYF,TGCAGTGCTAACCCTGGACAGGGCGGAGAGACCCAGTACTTC,few,TRBJ2-5,TRBD1,TRBV20-1
CASSPTEINEQYF,TGTGCCAGCAGTCCAACGGAGATCAACGAGCAGTACTTC,many,TRBJ2-7,.,TRBV27
CASSGTTSYEQYF,TGCGCCAGCAGTGGCACGACGTCCTACGAGCAGTACTTC,.,TRBJ2-7,.,TRBV5-1
CASSLLGTSGRNSYEQYF,TGTGCCAGCAGCTTACTGGGGACTAGCGGGAGAAACTCCTACGAGCAGTACTTC,few,TRBJ2-7,TRBD2,TRBV11-2
CASSFAGLENRYTQYF,TGTGCCAGCAGCTTCGCGGGACTAGAAAACAGATACACGCAGTATTTT,large,TRBJ2-3,TRBD2,TRBV7-2
CASSPGQMNTEAFF,TGCGCCAGCAGCCCAGGACAGATGAACACTGAAGCTTTCTTT,.,TRBJ1-1,.,TRBV5-1
CASSLGTGPQPQHF,TGTGCCAGCAGCTTGGGGACAGGACCTCAGCCCCAGCATTTT,.,TRBJ1-5,TRBD1,TRBV5-6
CASSLYGESYGYTF,TGTGCCAGCAGCTTATACGGAGAATCCTATGGCTACACCTTC,.,TRBJ1-2,.,TRBV7-9
CASRDGTGFQPQHF,TGTGCCAGCCGGGATGGGACAGGGTTTCAGCCCCAGCATTTT,.,TRBJ1-5,TRBD1,TRBV2
CSARDFMAGRNEQYF,TGCAGTGCTAGAGACTTTATGGCCGGGAGGAACGAGCAGTACTTC,.,TRBJ2-7,TRBD2,TRBV20-1
CASSEEAGGGNTIYF,TGTGCCAGCAGTGAAGAAGCAGGGGGTGGAAACACCATATATTTT,few,TRBJ1-3,TRBD1,TRBV6-1
CASSELGDNSPLHF,TGTGCCAGCAGTGAACTGGGAGATAATTCACCCCTCCACTTT,few,TRBJ1-6,.,TRBV6-1
CASSFRAHSTDTQYF,TGTGCCAGCAGCTTTCGGGCGCACAGCACAGATACGCAGTATTTT,.,TRBJ2-3,.,TRBV11-1
CASSLTGTGAYEQYF,TGTGCCAGCAGTCTTACCGGGACAGGGGCCTACGAGCAGTACTTC,.,TRBJ2-7,TRBD1,TRBV6-1
CASSSGQFTGELFF,TGTGCCAGCAGCTCGGGACAATTCACCGGGGAGCTGTTTTTT,.,TRBJ2-2,.,TRBV7-9
CATMEGPNYGYTF,TGTGCCACCATGGAAGGGCCAAACTATGGCTACACCTTC,medium-sized,TRBJ1-2,.,TRBV24-1
CASSEGGTGYEQYF,TGTGCCAGCAGTGAAGGTGGAACCGGCTACGAGCAGTACTTC,few,TRBJ2-7,.,TRBV2
CSAQQFASGLTGELFF,TGCAGTGCCCAGCAGTTCGCTAGCGGGCTCACCGGGGAGCTGTTTTTT,few,TRBJ2-2,TRBD2,TRBV20-1
CASSLTVGGDNEQFF,TGTGCCAGCAGCTTAACTGTGGGCGGGGACAATGAGCAGTTCTTC,.,TRBJ2-1,.,TRBV7-3
CASSSHMDATDTQYF,TGTGCCAGCAGTTCGCATATGGACGCCACAGATACGCAGTATTTT,few,TRBJ2-3,.,TRBV12-3/TRBV12-4
CASSLAWREGNEQFF,TGTGCCAGCAGCTTAGCCTGGCGGGAGGGGAATGAGCAGTTCTTC,.,TRBJ2-1,TRBD2,TRBV7-8
CASSSPGQGPFDGTDTQYF,TGTGCCAGCAGCTCACCGGGACAGGGGCCGTTTGATGGCACAGATACGCAGTATTTT,.,TRBJ2-3,TRBD1,TRBV7-1
CASIQDQGAIGELFF,TGTGCCAGCATCCAAGACCAGGGTGCGATCGGGGAGCTGTTTTTT,.,TRBJ2-2,.,TRBV3-1
CASSPVTGGTDEQYF,TGCGCCAGCAGCCCAGTAACAGGGGGCACGGACGAGCAGTACTTC,.,TRBJ2-7,TRBD1,TRBV5-1
CASSPVGGRHYEQYF,TGTGCCAGCAGCCCGGTCGGCGGGAGGCACTACGAGCAGTACTTC,.,TRBJ2-7,TRBD2,TRBV3-1
CASSLGPMNTEAFF,TGTGCCAGCAGCTTAGGGCCGATGAACACTGAAGCTTTCTTT,few,TRBJ1-1,.,TRBV7-2
CASSLSGDQPQHF,TGCGCCAGCAGCTTGTCGGGAGACCAGCCCCAGCATTTT,many,TRBJ1-5,.,TRBV5-1
CASSRQGIVSYTF,TGTGCCAGTAGTAGACAGGGGATTGTAAGCTACACCTTC,medium-sized,TRBJ1-2,TRBD1,TRBV19
CAIRLQGAPYNEQFF,TGTGCCATCAGGCTACAGGGGGCCCCCTACAATGAGCAGTTCTTC,.,TRBJ2-1,TRBD1,TRBV10-3
CASSLGEVRLSGYEQYF,TGTGCCAGCAGCTTGGGAGAGGTACGACTATCCGGGTACGAGCAGTACTTC,.,TRBJ2-7,.,TRBV5-6
CASSLDAGLAGKAGELFF,TGTGCCAGCAGCTTAGATGCGGGCCTAGCGGGAAAAGCCGGGGAGCTGTTTTTT,.,TRBJ2-2,TRBD2,TRBV11-2
CASSRRDREIEKLFF,TGTGCCAGCTCACGACGGGACAGGGAGATAGAAAAACTGTTTTTT,.,TRBJ1-4,TRBD1,TRBV18
CASSGGDTTTDTQYF,TGTGCCAGCAGCGGGGGGGACACTACCACAGATACGCAGTATTTT,once,TRBJ2-3,.,TRBV9
CASSGEGTQYF,TGTGCCAGCAGTGGGGAAGGGACCCAGTACTTC,.,TRBJ2-5,.,TRBV2
CASSIPNLGTRTGELFF,TGTGCCAGTAGTATCCCGAATCTGGGAACCCGCACCGGGGAGCTGTTTTTT,.,TRBJ2-2,.,TRBV19
CASSRTDYEQYF,TGTGCCAGCAGCCGGACAGACTACGAGCAGTACTTC,.,TRBJ2-7,.,TRBV3-1
CSAPDWRSSNEQFF,TGCAGTGCCCCTGACTGGAGGTCGTCCAATGAGCAGTTCTTC,.,TRBJ2-1,.,TRBV20-1
CSVRVPWQTGTDTQYF,TGCAGTGTTAGAGTACCCTGGCAAACTGGCACAGATACGCAGTATTTT,.,TRBJ2-3,.,TRBV20-1
CSAPVPGRPETQYF,TGCAGTGCTCCTGTACCGGGACGCCCAGAGACCCAGTACTTC,.,TRBJ2-5,.,TRBV20-1
CASSPPFLTGELFF,TGTGCCAGCTCACCACCATTCCTCACCGGGGAGCTGTTTTTT,.,TRBJ2-2,.,TRBV18
CASSLWTGVFNTEAFF,TGTGCCAGCAGTCTCTGGACAGGGGTTTTTAACACTGAAGCTTTCTTT,few,TRBJ1-1,TRBD1,TRBV6-1
CASSQSQAETQYF,TGTGCCAGCAGTCAGTCACAGGCTGAGACCCAGTACTTC,few,TRBJ2-5,.,TRBV6-1
CASSYGAGGADGYTF,TGTGCCAGCAGTTACGGGGCAGGGGGGGCTGATGGCTACACCTTC,.,TRBJ1-2,TRBD1,TRBV6-5
CASSQEGVGRTYNEQFF,TGCGCCAGCAGCCAAGAGGGAGTCGGTCGTACCTACAATGAGCAGTTCTTC,.,TRBJ2-1,.,TRBV4-3
CASSYSGQGANYEQYF,TGTGCCAGCAGTTACTCCGGGCAGGGGGCGAACTACGAGCAGTACTTC,few,TRBJ2-7,TRBD1,TRBV6-5
CASSVTGPRNYGYTF,TGTGCCAGTAGTGTGACAGGGCCCCGAAACTATGGCTACACCTTC,few,TRBJ1-2,TRBD1,TRBV19
CASSLGPAVSYEQYF,TGTGCCAGCAGCTTAGGTCCAGCGGTCTCCTACGAGCAGTACTTC,.,TRBJ2-7,.,TRBV7-3
CASSPRGANTGELFF,TGTGCCAGCAGCCCCAGGGGCGCGAACACCGGGGAGCTGTTTTTT,.,TRBJ2-2,.,TRBV7-2